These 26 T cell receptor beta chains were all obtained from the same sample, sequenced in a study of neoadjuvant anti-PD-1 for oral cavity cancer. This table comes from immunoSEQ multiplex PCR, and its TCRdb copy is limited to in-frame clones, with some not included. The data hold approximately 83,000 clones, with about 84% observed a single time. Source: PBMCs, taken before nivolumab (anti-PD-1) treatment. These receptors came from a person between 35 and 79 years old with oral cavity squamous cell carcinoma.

CDR3 nucleotide sequence: TGTGCCAGCAGCTTAGAGCTGGGCAGATGGAATGAAAAACTGTTTTTT. Translation: CASSLELGRWNEKLFF. V and J are TRBV11-2 and TRBJ1-4; D is uncertain. Germline V lookup: CDR1 SGHAT, CDR2 FQNNGV. The CDR3 has 16 residues. The germline V and J ends were trimmed by 0 bases and 5 bases, with 13 bases remaining between them.

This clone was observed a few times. CDR3 DNA: TGCAGCGCCGAAGGGACTAGCGGGAGCCTCAGGGATACGCAGTATTTT. It specifies CSAEGTSGSLRDTQYF. The genes are TRBV29-1 and TRBJ2-3; 14 nucleotides match TRBD2. Per the germline V gene, CDR1 is SQVTM and CDR2 is ANQGSEA. This CDR3 spans 16 amino acids. With 7 bases clipped from V and 6 bases from J, the junction kept 12 bases outside the gene matches.

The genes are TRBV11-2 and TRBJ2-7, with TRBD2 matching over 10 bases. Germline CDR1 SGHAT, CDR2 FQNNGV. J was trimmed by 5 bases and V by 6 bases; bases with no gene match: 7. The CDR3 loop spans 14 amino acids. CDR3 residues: CASSTSGNRNEQYF. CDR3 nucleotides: TGTGCCAGCAGTACTAGCGGGAACAGGAACGAGCAGTACTTC.

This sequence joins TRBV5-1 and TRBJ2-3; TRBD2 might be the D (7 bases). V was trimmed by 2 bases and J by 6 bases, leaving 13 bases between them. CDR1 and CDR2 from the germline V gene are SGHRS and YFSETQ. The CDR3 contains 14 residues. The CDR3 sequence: CASSFGGARDTQYF. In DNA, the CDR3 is TGCGCCAGCAGCTTTGGGGGGGCGCGGGATACGCAGTATTTT.

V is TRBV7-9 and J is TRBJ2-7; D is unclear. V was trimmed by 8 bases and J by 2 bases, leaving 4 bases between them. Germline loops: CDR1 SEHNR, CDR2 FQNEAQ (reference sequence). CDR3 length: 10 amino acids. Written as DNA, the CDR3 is TGTGCCAGCGGACCCTACGAGCAGTACTTC. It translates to CASGPYEQYF.

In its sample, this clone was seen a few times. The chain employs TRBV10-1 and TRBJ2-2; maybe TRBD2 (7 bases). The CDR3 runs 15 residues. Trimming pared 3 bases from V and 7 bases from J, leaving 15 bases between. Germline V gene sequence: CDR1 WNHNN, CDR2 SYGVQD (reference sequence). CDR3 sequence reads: CASSDGGRGGGELFF. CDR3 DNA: TGCGCCAGCAGTGATGGCGGGAGAGGGGGCGGGGAGCTGTTTTTT.

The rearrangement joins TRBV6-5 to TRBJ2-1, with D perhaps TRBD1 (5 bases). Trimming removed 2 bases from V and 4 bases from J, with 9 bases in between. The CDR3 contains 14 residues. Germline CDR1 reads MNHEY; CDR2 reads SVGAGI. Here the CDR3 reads CASSYQGLYNEQFF. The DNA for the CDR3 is TGTGCCAGCAGTTACCAGGGTCTTTACAATGAGCAGTTCTTC.

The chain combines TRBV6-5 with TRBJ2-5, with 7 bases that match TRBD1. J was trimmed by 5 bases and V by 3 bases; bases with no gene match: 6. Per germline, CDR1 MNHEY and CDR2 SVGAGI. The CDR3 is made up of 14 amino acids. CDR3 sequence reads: CASSYEGGGETQYF. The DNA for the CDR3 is TGTGCCAGCAGTTATGAAGGGGGCGGTGAGACCCAGTACTTC.

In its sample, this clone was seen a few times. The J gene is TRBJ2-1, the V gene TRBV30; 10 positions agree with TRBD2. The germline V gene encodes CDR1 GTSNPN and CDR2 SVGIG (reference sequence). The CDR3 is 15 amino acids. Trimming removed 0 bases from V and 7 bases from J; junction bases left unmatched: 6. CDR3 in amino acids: CAWSVLSSGRNEQFF. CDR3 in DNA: TGTGCCTGGAGTGTACTTTCTAGCGGGAGAAATGAGCAGTTCTTC.

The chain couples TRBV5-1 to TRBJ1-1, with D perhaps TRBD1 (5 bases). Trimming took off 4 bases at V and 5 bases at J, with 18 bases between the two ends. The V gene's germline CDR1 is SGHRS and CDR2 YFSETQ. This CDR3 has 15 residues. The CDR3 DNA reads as TGCGCCAGCAGCACAGGCTTCACAGTTGATACTGAAGCTTTCTTT. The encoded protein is CASSTGFTVDTEAFF.

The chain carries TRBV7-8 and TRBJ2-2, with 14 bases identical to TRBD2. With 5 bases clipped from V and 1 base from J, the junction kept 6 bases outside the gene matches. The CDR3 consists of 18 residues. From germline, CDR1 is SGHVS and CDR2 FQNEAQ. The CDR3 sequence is CASSEYGTSGRNTGELFF. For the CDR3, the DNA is TGTGCCAGCAGCGAGTATGGGACTAGCGGGAGGAACACCGGGGAGCTGTTTTTT.

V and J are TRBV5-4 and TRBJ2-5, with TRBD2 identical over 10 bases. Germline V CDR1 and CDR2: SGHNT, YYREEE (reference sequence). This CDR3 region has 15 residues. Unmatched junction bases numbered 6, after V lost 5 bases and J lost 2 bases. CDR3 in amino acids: CASSPGLAVQETQYF. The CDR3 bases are TGTGCCAGCAGTCCAGGACTAGCGGTACAAGAGACCCAGTACTTC.

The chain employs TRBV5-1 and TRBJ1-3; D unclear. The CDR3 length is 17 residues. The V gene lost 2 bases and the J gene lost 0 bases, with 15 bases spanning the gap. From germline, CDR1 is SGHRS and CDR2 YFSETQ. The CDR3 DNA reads TGCGCCAGCAGCTTAAGGGTCCGAGAGGGCTCTGGAAACACCATATATTTT. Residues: CASSLRVREGSGNTIYF.

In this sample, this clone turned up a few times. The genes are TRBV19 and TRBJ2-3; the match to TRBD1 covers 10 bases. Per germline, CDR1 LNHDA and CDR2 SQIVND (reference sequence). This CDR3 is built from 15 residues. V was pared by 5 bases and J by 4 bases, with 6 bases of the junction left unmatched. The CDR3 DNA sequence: TGTGCCAGTAGTTTTCGGACAGGGGGGGCAGATACGCAGTATTTT. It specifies CASSFRTGGADTQYF. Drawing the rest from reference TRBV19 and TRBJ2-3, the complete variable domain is DGGITQSPKYLFRKEGQNVTLSCEQNLNHDAMYWYRQDPGQGLRLIYYSQIVNDFQKGDIAEGYSVSREKKESFPLTVTSAQKNPTAFYLCASSFRTGGADTQYFGPGTRLTVL.

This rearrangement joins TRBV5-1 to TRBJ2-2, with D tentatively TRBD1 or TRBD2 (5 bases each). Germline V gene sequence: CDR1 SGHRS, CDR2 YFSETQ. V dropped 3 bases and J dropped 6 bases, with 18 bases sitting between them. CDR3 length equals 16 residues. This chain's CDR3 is CASSWVGPMGAGELFF. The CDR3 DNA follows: TGCGCCAGCAGCTGGGTTGGGCCGATGGGGGCCGGGGAGCTGTTTTTT.

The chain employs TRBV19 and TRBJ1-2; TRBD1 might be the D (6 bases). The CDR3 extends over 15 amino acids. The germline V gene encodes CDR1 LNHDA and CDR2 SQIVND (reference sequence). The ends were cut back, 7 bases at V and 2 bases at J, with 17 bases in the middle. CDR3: CASTSQDRGNYGYTF. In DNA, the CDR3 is TGTGCCAGTACCTCACAGGACAGAGGAAACTATGGCTACACCTTC.

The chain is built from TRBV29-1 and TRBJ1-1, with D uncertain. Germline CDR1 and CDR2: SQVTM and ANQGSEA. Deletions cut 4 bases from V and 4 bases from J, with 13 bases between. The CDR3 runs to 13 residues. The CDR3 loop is CSVARTEVTEAFF. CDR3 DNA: TGCAGCGTTGCCCGGACTGAGGTCACTGAAGCTTTCTTT.

The CDR3 is CASSYGVPGELFF. The CDR3 bases are TGTGCCAGCAGTTACGGGGTCCCCGGGGAGCTGTTTTTT. The rearrangement uses TRBV6-5 and TRBJ2-2; D not resolved. Germline V CDR1 and CDR2: MNHEY, SVGAGI. The V end was cut by 2 bases, the J end by 6 bases, with 7 bases between. The CDR3 runs 13 residues.

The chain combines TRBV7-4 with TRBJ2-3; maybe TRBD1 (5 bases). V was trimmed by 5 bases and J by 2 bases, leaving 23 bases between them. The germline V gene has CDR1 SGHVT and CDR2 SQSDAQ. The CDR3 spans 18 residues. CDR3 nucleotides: TGTGCCAGCAGCAACCTCCGGGTTGGACACCCTCACACAGATACGCAGTATTTT. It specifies CASSNLRVGHPHTDTQYF.

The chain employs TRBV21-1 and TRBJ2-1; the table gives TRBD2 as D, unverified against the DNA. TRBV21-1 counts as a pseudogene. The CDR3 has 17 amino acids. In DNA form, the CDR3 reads TGTGCCAGCAGCAAAGATGGTAGCGGGAACCCGTACAATGAGCAGTTCTTC. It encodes CASSKDGSGNPYNEQFF.

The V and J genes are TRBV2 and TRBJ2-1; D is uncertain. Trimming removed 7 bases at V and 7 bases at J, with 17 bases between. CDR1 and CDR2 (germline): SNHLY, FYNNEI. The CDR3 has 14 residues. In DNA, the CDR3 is TGTGCCAGCACCCGAAGCGCCTTGGGAAATGAGCAGTTCTTC. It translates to CASTRSALGNEQFF. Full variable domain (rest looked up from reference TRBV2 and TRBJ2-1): EPEVTQTPSHQVTQMGQEVILRCVPISNHLYFYWYRQILGQKVEFLVSFYNNEISEKSEIFDDQFSVERPDGSNFTLKIRSTKLEDSAMYFCASTRSALGNEQFFGPGTRLTVL.

The CDR3 here is CASKAGASGSYEQFF. The CDR3, as DNA: TGTGCCAGCAAAGCTGGGGCTAGCGGGAGCTATGAGCAGTTCTTC. J is TRBJ2-1 and V is TRBV14; TRBD2 matches 10 bases. The J segment lost 8 bases and the V segment lost 7 bases, leaving 11 bases of the junction unmatched. CDR1 and CDR2 from the germline V gene are SGHDN and FVKESK. The CDR3 has 15 residues.

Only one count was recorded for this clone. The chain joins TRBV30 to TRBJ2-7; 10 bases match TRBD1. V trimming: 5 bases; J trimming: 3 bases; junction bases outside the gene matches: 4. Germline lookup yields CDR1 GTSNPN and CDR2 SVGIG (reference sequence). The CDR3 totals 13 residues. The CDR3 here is CAWAGTGVYEQYF. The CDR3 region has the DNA TGTGCCTGGGCCGGGACAGGGGTCTACGAGCAGTACTTC. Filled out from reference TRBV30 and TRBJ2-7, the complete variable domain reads SQTIHQWPATLVQPVGSPLSLECTVEGTSNPNLYWYRQAAGRGLQLLFYSVGIGQISSEVPQNLSASRPQDRQFILSSKKLLLSDSGFYLCAWAGTGVYEQYFGPGTRLTVT.

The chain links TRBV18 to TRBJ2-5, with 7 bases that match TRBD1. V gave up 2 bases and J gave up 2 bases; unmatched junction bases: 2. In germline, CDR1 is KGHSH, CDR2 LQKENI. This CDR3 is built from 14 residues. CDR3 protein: CASSPGTAQETQYF. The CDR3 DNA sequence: TGTGCCAGCTCACCAGGGACAGCTCAAGAGACCCAGTACTTC. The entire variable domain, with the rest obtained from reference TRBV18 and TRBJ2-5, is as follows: NAGVMQNPRHLVRRRGQEARLRCSPMKGHSHVYWYRQLPEEGLKFMVYLQKENIIDESGMPKERFSAEFPKEGPSILRIQQVVRGDSAAYFCASSPGTAQETQYFGPGTRLLVL.

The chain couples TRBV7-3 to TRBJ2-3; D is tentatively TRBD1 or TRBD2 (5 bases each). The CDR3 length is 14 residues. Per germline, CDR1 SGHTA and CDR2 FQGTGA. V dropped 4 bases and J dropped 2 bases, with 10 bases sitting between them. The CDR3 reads CASSSRDLTDTQYF. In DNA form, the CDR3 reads TGTGCCAGCAGCTCCCGGGACCTCACAGATACGCAGTATTTT.

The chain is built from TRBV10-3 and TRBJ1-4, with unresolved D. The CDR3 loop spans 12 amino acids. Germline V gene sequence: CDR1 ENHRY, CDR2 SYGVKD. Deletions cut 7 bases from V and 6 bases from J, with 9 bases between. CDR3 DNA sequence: TGTGCCATCAAAAGGGTAGATGAAAAACTGTTTTTT. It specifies CAIKRVDEKLFF.